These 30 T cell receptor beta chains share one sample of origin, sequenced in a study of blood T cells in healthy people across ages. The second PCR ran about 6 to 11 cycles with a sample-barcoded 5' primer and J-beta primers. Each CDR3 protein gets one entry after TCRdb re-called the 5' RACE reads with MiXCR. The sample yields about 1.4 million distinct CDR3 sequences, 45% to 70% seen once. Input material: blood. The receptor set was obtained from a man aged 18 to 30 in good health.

The CDR3: CASSLSPMSSYEQYF. The CDR3 DNA reads as TGTGCCAGCAGTTTATCCCCCATGAGCTCCTACGAGCAGTACTTC. The rearrangement joins TRBV27 to TRBJ2-7; D gene ambiguous. Trimming took off 0 bases at V and 0 bases at J, with 9 bases between the two ends. The CDR3 covers 15 residues. In germline, CDR1 is MNHEY, CDR2 SMNVEV (reference sequence).

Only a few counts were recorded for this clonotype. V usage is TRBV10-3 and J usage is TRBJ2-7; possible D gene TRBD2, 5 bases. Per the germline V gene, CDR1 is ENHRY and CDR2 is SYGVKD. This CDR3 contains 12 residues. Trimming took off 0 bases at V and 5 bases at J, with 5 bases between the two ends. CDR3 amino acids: CAISESRDEQYF. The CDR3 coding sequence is TGTGCCATCAGTGAGTCGAGGGACGAGCAGTACTTC.

The CDR3 coding sequence is TGTGCCAGCAGCCCCTATAGCTCCTACGAGCAGTACTTC. Encoded protein: CASSPYSSYEQYF. The J gene is TRBJ2-7, the V gene TRBV7-2; no definite D call. V was shortened by 5 bases and J by 0 bases, with 8 bases between the two germline ends. The V gene's germline CDR1 is SGHTA and CDR2 FQGNSA. The CDR3 extends over 13 amino acids.

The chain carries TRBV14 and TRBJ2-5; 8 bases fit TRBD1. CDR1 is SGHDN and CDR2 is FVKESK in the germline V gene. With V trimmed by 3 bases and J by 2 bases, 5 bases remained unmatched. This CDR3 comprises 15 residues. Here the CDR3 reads CASSQRTGLQETQYF. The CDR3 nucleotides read TGTGCCAGCAGCCAGCGGACAGGGCTACAAGAGACCCAGTACTTC.

The CDR3 coding sequence is TGCAGTGCACGGCCGGGGTACGGACGGGAAGCTTTCTTT. Protein sequence: CSARPGYGREAFF. This chain links TRBV20-1 with TRBJ1-1; D is unresolved. The CDR3 runs 13 residues. V was clipped by 6 bases and J by 8 bases, with 19 bases between them. Germline V lookup: CDR1 DFQATT, CDR2 SNEGSKA (reference sequence).

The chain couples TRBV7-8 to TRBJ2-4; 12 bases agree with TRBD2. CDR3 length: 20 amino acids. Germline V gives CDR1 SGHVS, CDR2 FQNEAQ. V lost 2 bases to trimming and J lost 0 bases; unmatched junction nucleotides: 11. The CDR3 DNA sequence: TGTGCCAGCAGCTTATATAAAGGGACTAGCGGGTTTCTAGCCAAAAACATTCAGTACTTC. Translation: CASSLYKGTSGFLAKNIQYF.

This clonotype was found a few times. CDR3 residues: CASRPGLAGSEYF. CDR3 bases: TGTGCCAGCAGGCCGGGACTAGCGGGATCTGAGTACTTC. The chain couples TRBV12-3 or TRBV12-4 to TRBJ2-7; 13 bases agree with TRBD2. The CDR3 sequence is 13 residues long. Trimming took 6 bases from V and 11 from J; bases not matched to a gene: 7.

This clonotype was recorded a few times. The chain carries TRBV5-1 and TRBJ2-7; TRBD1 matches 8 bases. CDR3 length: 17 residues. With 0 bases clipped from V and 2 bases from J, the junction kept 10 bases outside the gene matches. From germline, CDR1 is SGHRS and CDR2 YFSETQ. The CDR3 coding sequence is TGCGCCAGCAGCTTGGATCTCCCAGGGGGCCCCCCCTACGAGCAGTACTTC. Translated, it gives CASSLDLPGGPPYEQYF.

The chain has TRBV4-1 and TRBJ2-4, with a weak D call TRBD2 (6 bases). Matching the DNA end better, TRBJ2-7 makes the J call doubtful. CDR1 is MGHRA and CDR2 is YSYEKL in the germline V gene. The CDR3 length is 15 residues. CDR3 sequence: CASSQNKGLNYEQYF. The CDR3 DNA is TGCGCCAGCAGCCAGAATAAAGGACTAAACTACGAGCAGTACTTC.

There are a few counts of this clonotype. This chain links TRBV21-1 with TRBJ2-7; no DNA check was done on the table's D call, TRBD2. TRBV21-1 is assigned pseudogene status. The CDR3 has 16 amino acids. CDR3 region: CASSKALETVGYEQYF. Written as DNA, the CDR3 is TGTGCCAGCAGCAAAGCGCTGGAGACGGTAGGGTACGAGCAGTACTTC.

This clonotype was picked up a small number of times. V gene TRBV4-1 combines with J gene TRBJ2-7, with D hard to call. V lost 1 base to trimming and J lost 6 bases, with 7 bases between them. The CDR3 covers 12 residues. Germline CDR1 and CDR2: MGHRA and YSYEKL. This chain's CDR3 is CASSQAVGEQYF. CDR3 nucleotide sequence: TGCGCCAGCAGCCAAGCGGTAGGCGAGCAGTACTTC.

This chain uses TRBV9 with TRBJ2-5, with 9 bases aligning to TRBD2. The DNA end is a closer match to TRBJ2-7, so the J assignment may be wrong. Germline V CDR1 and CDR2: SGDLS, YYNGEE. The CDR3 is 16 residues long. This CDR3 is CASSVGGGGGRYEQYF. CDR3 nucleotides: TGTGCCAGCAGCGTAGGCGGGGGGGGCGGACGTTACGAGCAGTACTTC.

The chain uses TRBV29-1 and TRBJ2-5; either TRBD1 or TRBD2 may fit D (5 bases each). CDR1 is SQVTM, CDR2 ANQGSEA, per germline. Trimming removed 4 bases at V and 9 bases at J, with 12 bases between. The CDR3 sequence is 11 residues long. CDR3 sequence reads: CSVVEGFSQYF. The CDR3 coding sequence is TGCAGCGTTGTCGAGGGGTTTTCCCAGTACTTC.

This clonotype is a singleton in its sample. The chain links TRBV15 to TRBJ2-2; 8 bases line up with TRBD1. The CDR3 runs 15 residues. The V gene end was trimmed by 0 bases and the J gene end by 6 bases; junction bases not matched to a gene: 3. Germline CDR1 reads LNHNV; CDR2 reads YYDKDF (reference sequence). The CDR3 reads CATSRDRDRPGELFF. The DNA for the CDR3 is TGTGCCACCAGCAGAGATCGGGACAGGCCCGGGGAGCTGTTTTTT.

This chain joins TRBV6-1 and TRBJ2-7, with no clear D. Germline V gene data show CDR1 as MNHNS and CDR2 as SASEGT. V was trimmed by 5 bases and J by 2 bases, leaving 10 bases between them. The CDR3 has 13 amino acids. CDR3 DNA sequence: TGTGCCAGCAGTCATGAGACTCCCTACGAGCAGTACTTC. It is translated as CASSHETPYEQYF.

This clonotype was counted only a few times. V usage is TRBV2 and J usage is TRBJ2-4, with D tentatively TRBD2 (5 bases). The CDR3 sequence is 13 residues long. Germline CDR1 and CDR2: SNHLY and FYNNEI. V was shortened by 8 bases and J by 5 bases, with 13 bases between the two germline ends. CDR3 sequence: CASSPGLQNIQYF. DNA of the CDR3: TGTGCCAGCTCTCCGGGATTACAAAACATTCAGTACTTC.

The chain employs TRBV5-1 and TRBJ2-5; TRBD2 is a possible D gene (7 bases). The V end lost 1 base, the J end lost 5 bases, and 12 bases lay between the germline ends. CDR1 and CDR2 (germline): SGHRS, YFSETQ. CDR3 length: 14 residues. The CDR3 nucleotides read TGCGCCAGCAGCTTGTGGGGGGGCGGTGAGACCCAGTACTTC. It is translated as CASSLWGGGETQYF.

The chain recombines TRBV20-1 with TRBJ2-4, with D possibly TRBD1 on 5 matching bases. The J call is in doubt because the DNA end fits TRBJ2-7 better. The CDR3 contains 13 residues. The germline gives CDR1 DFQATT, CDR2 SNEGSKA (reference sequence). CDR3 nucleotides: TGCAGTGCCGTCCCAGGGTCCCCTTACGAGCAGTACTTC. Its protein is CSAVPGSPYEQYF.

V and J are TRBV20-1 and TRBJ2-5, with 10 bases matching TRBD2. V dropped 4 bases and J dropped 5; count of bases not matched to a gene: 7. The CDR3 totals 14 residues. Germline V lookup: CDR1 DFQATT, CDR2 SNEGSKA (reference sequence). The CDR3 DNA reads TGCAGTGCTAATGAGCGGGGGGGCAGGGAGACCCAGTACTTC. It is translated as CSANERGGRETQYF.

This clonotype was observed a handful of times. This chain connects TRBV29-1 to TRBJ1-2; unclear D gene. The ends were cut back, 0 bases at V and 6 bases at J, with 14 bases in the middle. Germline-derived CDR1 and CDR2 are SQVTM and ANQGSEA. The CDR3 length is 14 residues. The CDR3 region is CSVEDGRRMDGYTF. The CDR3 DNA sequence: TGCAGCGTTGAAGATGGACGGCGAATGGATGGCTACACCTTC.

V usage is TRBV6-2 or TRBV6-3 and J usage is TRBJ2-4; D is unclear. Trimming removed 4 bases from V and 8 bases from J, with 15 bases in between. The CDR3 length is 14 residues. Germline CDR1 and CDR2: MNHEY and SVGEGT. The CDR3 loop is CASSSTGYSYIQYF. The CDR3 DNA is TGTGCCAGCAGTTCTACTGGGTACAGTTACATTCAGTACTTC.

The CDR3 region has the DNA TGTGCCATCAGTGATGGAACTAGGGGTGGAGAGACCCAGTACTTC. This gives the protein CAISDGTRGGETQYF. This chain links TRBV10-3 with TRBJ2-5; either TRBD1 or TRBD2 may fit D (5 bases each). Trimming removed 3 bases at V and 4 bases at J, with 15 bases between. The germline CDR1 and CDR2 sequences are ENHRY and SYGVKD. This CDR3 is built from 15 residues.

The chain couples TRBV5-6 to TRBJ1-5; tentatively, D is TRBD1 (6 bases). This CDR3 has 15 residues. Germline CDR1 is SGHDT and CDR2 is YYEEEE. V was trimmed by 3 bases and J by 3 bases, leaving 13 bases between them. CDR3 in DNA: TGTGCCAGCAGCTACAGGGCTCCCCACAATCAGCCCCAGCATTTT. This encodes CASSYRAPHNQPQHF.

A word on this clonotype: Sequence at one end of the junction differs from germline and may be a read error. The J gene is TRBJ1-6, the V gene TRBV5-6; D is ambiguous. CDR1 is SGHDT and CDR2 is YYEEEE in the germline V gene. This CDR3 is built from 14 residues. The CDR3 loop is CASSLFMFRSRLHF. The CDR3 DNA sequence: TGTGCCAGCAGCTTGTTCATGTTTCGTTCACGCCTCCACTTT.

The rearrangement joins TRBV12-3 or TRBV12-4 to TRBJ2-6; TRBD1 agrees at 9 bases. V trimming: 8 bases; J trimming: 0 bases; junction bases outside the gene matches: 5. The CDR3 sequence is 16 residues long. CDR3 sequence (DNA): TGTGCCAGCGGAGGGACAGGGTGCTCTGGGGCCAACGTCCTGACTTTC. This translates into CASGGTGCSGANVLTF.

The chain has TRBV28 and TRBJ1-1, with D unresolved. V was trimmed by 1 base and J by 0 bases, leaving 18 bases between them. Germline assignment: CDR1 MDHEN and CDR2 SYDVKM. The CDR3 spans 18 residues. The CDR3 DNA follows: TGTGCCAGCAGTTTATTTGTTGACATTGGACTGATGAACACTGAAGCTTTCTTT. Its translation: CASSLFVDIGLMNTEAFF.

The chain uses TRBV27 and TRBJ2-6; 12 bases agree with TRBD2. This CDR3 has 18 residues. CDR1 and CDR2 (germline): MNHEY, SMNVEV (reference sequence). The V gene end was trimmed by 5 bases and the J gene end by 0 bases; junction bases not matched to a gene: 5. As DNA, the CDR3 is TGTGCCAGCAGTGACGGACTAGCGGGAATCTCTGGGGCCAACGTCCTGACTTTC. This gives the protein CASSDGLAGISGANVLTF.

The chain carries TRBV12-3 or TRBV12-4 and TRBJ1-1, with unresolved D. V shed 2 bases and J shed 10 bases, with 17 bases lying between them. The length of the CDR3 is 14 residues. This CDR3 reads CASSLNGPTAGAFF. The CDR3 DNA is TGTGCCAGCAGTTTAAACGGTCCCACGGCGGGAGCTTTCTTT.

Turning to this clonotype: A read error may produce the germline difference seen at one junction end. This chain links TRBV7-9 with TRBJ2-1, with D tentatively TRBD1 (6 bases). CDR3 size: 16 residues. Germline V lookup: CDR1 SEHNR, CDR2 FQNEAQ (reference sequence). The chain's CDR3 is CACSLYQGFLYNEQFF. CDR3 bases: TGTGCCTGCAGCTTATATCAGGGGTTTTTGTACAATGAGCAGTTCTTC.

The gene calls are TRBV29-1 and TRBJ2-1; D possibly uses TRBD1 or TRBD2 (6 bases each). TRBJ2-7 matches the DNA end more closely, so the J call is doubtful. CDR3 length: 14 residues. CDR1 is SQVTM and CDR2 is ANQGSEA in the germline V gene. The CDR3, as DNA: TGCAGCGCCGAAGGGGAGGTAGGGGGGTACGAGCAGTACTTC. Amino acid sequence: CSAEGEVGGYEQYF.